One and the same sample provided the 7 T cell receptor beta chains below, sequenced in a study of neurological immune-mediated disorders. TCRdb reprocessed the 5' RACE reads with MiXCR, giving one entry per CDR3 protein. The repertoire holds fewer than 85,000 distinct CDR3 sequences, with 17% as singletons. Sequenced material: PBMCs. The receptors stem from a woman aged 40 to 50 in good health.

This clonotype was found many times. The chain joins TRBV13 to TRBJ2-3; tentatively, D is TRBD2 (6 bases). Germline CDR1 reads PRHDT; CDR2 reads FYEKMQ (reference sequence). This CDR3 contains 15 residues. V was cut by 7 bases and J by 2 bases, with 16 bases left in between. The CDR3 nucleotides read TGTGCCAGCATCTCCCGGGACTTCCTCACAGATACGCAGTATTTT. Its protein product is CASISRDFLTDTQYF. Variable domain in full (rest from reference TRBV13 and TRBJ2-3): AAGVIQSPRHLIKEKRETATLKCYPIPRHDTVYWYQQGPGQDPQFLISFYEKMQSDKGSIPDRFSAQQFSDYHSELNMSSLELGDSALYFCASISRDFLTDTQYFGPGTRLTVL.

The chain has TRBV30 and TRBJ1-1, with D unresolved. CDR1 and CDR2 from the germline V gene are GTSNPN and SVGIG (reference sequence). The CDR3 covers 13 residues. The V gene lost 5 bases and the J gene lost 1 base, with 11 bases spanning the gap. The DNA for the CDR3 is TGTGCCTGGGTCAGGTCAGCGAACACTGAAGCTTTCTTT. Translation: CAWVRSANTEAFF. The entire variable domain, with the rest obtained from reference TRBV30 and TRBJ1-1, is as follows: SQTIHQWPATLVQPVGSPLSLECTVEGTSNPNLYWYRQAAGRGLQLLFYSVGIGQISSEVPQNLSASRPQDRQFILSSKKLLLSDSGFYLCAWVRSANTEAFFGQGTRLTVV.

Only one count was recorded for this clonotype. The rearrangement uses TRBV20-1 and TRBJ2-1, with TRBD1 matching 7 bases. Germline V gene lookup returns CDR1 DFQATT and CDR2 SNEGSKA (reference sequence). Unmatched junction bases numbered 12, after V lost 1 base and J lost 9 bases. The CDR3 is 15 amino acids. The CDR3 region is CSARVFRGTRSEQFF. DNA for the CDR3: TGCAGTGCTAGAGTGTTCAGGGGGACGAGGAGTGAGCAGTTCTTC.

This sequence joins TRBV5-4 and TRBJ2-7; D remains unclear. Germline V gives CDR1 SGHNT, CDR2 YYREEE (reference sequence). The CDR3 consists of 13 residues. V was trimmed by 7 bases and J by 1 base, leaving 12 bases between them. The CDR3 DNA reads TGTGCCAGCTCCAAGGGTGATTCCTACGAGCAGTACTTC. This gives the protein CASSKGDSYEQYF.

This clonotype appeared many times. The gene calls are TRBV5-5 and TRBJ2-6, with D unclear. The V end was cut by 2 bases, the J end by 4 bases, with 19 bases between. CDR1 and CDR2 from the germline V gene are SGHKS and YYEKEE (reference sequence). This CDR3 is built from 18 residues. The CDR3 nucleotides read TGTGCCAGCAGCTTAGCCCCCCTGGGTGAAGCCGGGGCCAACGTCCTGACTTTC. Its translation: CASSLAPLGEAGANVLTF.

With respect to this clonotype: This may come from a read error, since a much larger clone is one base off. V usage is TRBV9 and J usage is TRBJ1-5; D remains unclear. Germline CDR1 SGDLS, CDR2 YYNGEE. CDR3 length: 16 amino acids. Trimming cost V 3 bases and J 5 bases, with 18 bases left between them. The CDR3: CASSAGPGKGDQPQHF. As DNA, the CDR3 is TGTGCCAGCAGCGCCGGACCTGGTAAGGGCGATCAGCCCCAGCATTTT.

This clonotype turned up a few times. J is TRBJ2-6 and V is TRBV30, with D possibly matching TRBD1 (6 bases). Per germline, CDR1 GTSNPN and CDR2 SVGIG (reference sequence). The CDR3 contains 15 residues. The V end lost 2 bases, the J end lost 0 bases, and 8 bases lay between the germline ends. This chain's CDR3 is CAWSRGNSGANVLTF. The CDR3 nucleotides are TGTGCCTGGAGTAGGGGGAACTCTGGGGCCAACGTCCTGACTTTC.